This T cell receptor beta chain was found in a study of sequential checkpoint blockade in melanoma. Study information: Randomization was 1:1 between first-line nivolumab→ipilimumab and ipilimumab→nivolumab. After both sequences, patients received maintenance nivolumab.

Germline loops: CDR1 SEHNR, CDR2 FQNEAQ (reference sequence). Trimming removed 5 bases from V and 2 bases from J, with 10 bases in between. The CDR3 totals 15 residues. Treatment indicated: randomized to nivolumab then ipilimumab (arm A) or the reverse (arm B). DNA-damaging chemotherapy had not been given to any patient beforehand. Live CD3+CD8+ CD19− CD56− cells were sorted from PBMCs. The repertoire was sequenced with immunoSEQ multiplex PCR; TCRdb's copy has only in-frame clones and lacks some. The sample consists of 20,000 to 25,000 clones, more than 75% of them appearing once. Sequenced material: CD8+ T cells sorted from blood (inferred from file names), taken from a patient given nivolumab and ipilimumab in sequence. V gene TRBV7-9 combines with J gene TRBJ2-6; D is possibly TRBD1 (6 bases). The sequence was collected from a human donor with melanoma. CDR3 amino acids: CASSASGAGANVLTF. The CDR3 region has the DNA TGTGCCAGCAGCGCCTCAGGGGCTGGGGCCAACGTCCTGACTTTC.